The clone carrying this T cell receptor beta chain was detected once. The record originates from a study of OX40 agonist ivuxolimab in advanced cancers. Method: immunoSEQ multiplex PCR; TCRdb's copy keeps in-frame clones and lacks some. Of tens of thousands of clones in the sample, approximately 91% were seen once. The V gene's germline CDR1 is SGHDN and CDR2 FVKESK. This CDR3 is built from 14 residues. V shed 1 base and J shed 9 bases, with 10 bases lying between them. The chain recombines TRBV14 with TRBJ2-6; possibly TRBD1 for D (5 bases). The TCR was taken from an adult with an advanced solid tumor such as melanoma, head and neck, liver or kidney cancer. The specimen was CD4+ or CD8+ T cells sorted from blood, collected in a trial of the OX40 agonist ivuxolimab. The CDR3 is CASSQGTSLNVLTF. The CDR3 nucleotides read TGTGCCAGCAGCCAAGGGACAAGCCTCAACGTCCTGACTTTC.